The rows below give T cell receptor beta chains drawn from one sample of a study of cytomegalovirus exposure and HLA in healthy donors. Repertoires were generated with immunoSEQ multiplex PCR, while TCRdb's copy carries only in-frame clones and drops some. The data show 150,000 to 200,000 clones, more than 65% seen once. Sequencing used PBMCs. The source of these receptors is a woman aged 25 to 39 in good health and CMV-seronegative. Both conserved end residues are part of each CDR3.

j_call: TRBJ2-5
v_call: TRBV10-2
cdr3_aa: CASSEAGGRETQYF

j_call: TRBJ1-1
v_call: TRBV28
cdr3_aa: CASSWAGRTEAFF

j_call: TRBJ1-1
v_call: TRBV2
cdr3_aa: CASSAALGGTEAFF

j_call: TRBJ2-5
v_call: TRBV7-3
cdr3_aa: CASSRAGGGQETQYF

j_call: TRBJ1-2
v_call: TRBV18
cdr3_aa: CASSPILGGDMGYTF

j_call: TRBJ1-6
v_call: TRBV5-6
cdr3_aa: CASSPYGQGAQSWNSPLHF

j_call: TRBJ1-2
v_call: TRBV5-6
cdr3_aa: CASSSGQGVYGYTF

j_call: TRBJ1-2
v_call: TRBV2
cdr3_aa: CASSEGQGVVRGGYTF

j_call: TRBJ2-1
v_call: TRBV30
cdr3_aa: CAWTSGRENEQFF

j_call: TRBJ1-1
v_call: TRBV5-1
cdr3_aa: CASSFAGVTEAFF

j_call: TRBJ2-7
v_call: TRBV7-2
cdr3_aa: CASSSVWGHEQYF

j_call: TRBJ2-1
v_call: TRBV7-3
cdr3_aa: CASSPYSNTGPVNEQFF

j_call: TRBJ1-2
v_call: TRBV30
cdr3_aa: CAWSLELRGGNGYTF

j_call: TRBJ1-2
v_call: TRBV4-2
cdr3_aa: CASSRDRDLYGYTF

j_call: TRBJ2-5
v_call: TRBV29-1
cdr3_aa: CSVGPSRRGEETQYF

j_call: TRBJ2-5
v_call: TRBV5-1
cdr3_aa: CASSPETDQETQYF

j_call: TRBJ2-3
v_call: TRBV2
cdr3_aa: CASSASGTSGRARGTQYF

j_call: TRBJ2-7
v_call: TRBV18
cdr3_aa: CASSESVTTYEQYF

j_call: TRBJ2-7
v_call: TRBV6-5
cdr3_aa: CASRGIGQVAYEQYF

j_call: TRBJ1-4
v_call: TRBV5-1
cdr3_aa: CASSLGGATNEKLFF

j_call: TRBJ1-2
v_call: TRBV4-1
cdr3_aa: CASSRVQGLSWGYTF

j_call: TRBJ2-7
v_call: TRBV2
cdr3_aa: CASSLGQGASYEQYF

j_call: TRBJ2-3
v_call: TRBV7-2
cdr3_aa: CASSLPAASTDTQYF

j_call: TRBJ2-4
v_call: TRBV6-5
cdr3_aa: CASSPGQGIQYF

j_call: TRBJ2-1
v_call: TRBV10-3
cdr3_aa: CAISLQRPDRIRYNEQFF

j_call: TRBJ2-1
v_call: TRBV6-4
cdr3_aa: CASSDSGNEQFF

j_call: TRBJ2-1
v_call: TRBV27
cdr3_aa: CASSFTAGGPYEQFF

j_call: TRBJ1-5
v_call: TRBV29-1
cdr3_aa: CSVEDRGQPQHF

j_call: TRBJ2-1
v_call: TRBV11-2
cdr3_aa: CASSLDLGDPYNEQFF

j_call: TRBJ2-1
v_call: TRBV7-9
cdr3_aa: CSSYGRRNEQFF

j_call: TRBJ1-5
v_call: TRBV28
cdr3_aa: CASSPSRVQPQHF

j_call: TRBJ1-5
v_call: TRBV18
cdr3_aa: CASSPTGGDNQPQHF

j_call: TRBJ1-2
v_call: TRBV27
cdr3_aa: CASSLDRNYGYTF

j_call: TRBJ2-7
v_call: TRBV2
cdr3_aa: CASSREGRNEQYF

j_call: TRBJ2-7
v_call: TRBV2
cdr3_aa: CASSFRDSPNPTSSYEQYF

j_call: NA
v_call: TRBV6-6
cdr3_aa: CASSYDPEYEQYF

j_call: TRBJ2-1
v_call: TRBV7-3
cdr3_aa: CASSLKGRGPEQFF

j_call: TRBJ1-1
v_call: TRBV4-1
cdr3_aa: CASSQDWQGGDTEAFF

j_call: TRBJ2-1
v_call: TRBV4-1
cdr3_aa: CASSLIAVSYNEQFF

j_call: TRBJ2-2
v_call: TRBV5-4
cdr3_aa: CASSLSGGAGTGELFF

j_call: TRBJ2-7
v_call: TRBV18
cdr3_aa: CASSSDRREQYF

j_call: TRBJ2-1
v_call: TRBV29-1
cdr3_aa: CSTLAGGRSYNEQFF

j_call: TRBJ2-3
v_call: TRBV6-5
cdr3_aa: CASSLDRGTDTQYF

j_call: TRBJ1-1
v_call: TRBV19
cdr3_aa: CASTQQGTPNTEAFF

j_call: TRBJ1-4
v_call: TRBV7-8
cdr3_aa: CASSLWLTNEKLFF

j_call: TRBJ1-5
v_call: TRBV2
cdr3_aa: CASSDPRTVNQPQHF

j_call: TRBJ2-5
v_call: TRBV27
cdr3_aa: CASSLKGTGGQETQYF

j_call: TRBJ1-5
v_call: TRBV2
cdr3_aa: CASSSDRGRPQHF